The 30 T cell receptor beta chains reported below all come from one sample, sequenced in a study of technical replicates of blood from a few donors. Clones were read by immunoSEQ multiplex PCR, and TCRdb kept only the in-frame ones, dropping some. Of about 13,000 clones detected, roughly 94% appear once; the ten largest clones hold 6% to 9.5%. The sample consisted of PBMCs. Source of these receptors: a human donor in good health.

The rearrangement links TRBV27 to TRBJ2-3; TRBD2 matches at 7 bases. Unmatched junction bases numbered 1, after V lost 4 bases and J lost 0 bases. Germline V lookup: CDR1 MNHEY, CDR2 SMNVEV (reference sequence). CDR3 length: 14 residues. This chain's CDR3 is CASSWDYSTDTQYF. The CDR3 bases are TGTGCCAGCAGTTGGGACTACAGCACAGATACGCAGTATTTT.

The DNA for the CDR3 is TGCGCCAGCAGCCAAGAGGCGTCAGGAAATCAGCCCCAGCATTTT. Protein: CASSQEASGNQPQHF. The chain carries TRBV4-1 and TRBJ1-5; D not certain. Trimming stripped 0 bases from V and 4 bases from J, with 10 bases between. Germline loops: CDR1 MGHRA, CDR2 YSYEKL. The CDR3 sequence is 15 residues long.

This clone appeared once. The chain joins TRBV6-5 to TRBJ2-5; 8 positions match TRBD2. The CDR3 is made up of 15 amino acids. Germline V gene lookup returns CDR1 MNHEY and CDR2 SVGAGI. V dropped 2 bases and J dropped 4; count of bases not matched to a gene: 6. Here the CDR3 DNA reads TGTGCCAGCAGTTACGAGCGGGAGTGGGCAGAGACCCAGTACTTC. It codes for CASSYEREWAETQYF.

The gene calls are TRBV6-5 and TRBJ2-1, with 7 positions matching TRBD2. The V segment lost 7 bases and the J segment 8 bases; nucleotides outside the gene matches: 8. CDR3 length: 13 amino acids. The germline gives CDR1 MNHEY, CDR2 SVGAGI. CDR3 DNA sequence: TGTGCCAGCACTGAAAACGGGGGGTATGAGCAGTTCTTC. It yields the protein CASTENGGYEQFF.

The CDR3 nucleotides read TGTGCCAGCAGTTTCCTCGGGTTCGCGAACACCGGGGAGCTGTTTTTT. It is translated as CASSFLGFANTGELFF. This chain joins TRBV27 and TRBJ2-2, with D uncertain. The CDR3 length is 16 residues. CDR1 is MNHEY, CDR2 SMNVEV, per germline (reference sequence). The germline V and J ends were trimmed by 3 bases and 0 bases, with 11 bases remaining between them.

V usage is TRBV7-8 and J usage is TRBJ2-1; 9 nucleotides agree with TRBD1. CDR1 is SGHVS, CDR2 FQNEAQ, per germline. V shed 5 bases, J shed 7 bases, and the junction held 9 bases outside the gene matches. CDR3 length: 15 residues. Here the CDR3 reads CASSLRTGVGNEQFF. The CDR3 DNA follows: TGTGCCAGCAGCCTCAGGACAGGGGTTGGGAATGAGCAGTTCTTC.

CDR3 loop: CASAQPFEGEQYF. In DNA, the CDR3 is TGTGCCAGCGCCCAGCCCTTTGAGGGAGAGCAGTACTTC. The rearrangement links TRBV2 to TRBJ2-7; D may be TRBD2 (5 bases). The CDR3 loop spans 13 amino acids. The V end lost 8 bases, the J end lost 7 bases, and 18 bases lay between the germline ends. The germline V gene has CDR1 SNHLY and CDR2 FYNNEI.

The genes are TRBV2 and TRBJ2-3; 10 bases are shared with TRBD2. There are 16 residues in the CDR3. With V trimmed by 2 bases and J by 4 bases, 6 bases remained unmatched. The germline V gene encodes CDR1 SNHLY and CDR2 FYNNEI. In DNA form, the CDR3 reads TGTGCCAGCAGTGAATTAGCGGGAGGAGAGGCAGATACGCAGTATTTT. It codes for CASSELAGGEADTQYF. The full variable domain, rest sourced from reference TRBV2 and TRBJ2-3, is EPEVTQTPSHQVTQMGQEVILRCVPISNHLYFYWYRQILGQKVEFLVSFYNNEISEKSEIFDDQFSVERPDGSNFTLKIRSTKLEDSAMYFCASSELAGGEADTQYFGPGTRLTVL.

V gene TRBV5-1 combines with J gene TRBJ2-7; possible D gene TRBD1, 6 bases. The CDR3 runs to 13 residues. The germline V gene has CDR1 SGHRS and CDR2 YFSETQ. Trimming removed 5 bases at V and 3 bases at J, with 12 bases between. The CDR3 nucleotides are TGCGCCAGCAGTGTGGGGACAAACTACGAGCAGTACTTC. It encodes CASSVGTNYEQYF.

The gene calls are TRBV19 and TRBJ1-5; 10 nucleotides line up with TRBD1. Germline lookup yields CDR1 LNHDA and CDR2 SQIVND (reference sequence). V lost 6 bases to trimming and J lost 0 bases; unmatched junction nucleotides: 14. The CDR3 spans 19 residues. CDR3 in DNA: TGTGCCAGTAGACCTCCTGCCGGGACAGGGGTAAATAGCAATCAGCCCCAGCATTTT. It encodes CASRPPAGTGVNSNQPQHF.

On this clone itself: The sample holds other DNA sequences that translate to the same CDR3. The rearrangement uses TRBV29-1 and TRBJ2-1; possibly TRBD1 for D (6 bases). Germline loops: CDR1 SQVTM, CDR2 ANQGSEA. The V and J ends lost 6 bases and 3 bases respectively, with 15 bases between them. The CDR3 has 14 amino acids. The CDR3 DNA sequence: TGCAGCGTGGGTTCGGGACATAACTACAATGAGCAGTTCTTC. Protein product: CSVGSGHNYNEQFF.

V and J are TRBV7-9 and TRBJ2-5, with TRBD2 matching 12 bases. Germline V gene data show CDR1 as SEHNR and CDR2 as FQNEAQ (reference sequence). The CDR3 runs 16 residues. V was pared by 5 bases and J by 4 bases, with 8 bases of the junction left unmatched. As DNA, the CDR3 is TGTGCCAGCAGCACCAGTCAGGGACTAGCGGGAGAGACCCAGTACTTC. The encoded protein is CASSTSQGLAGETQYF.

This rearrangement joins TRBV5-1 to TRBJ2-3; 8 positions match TRBD2. Germline assignment: CDR1 SGHRS and CDR2 YFSETQ. The CDR3 length is 16 residues. V lost 0 bases to trimming and J lost 3 bases; unmatched junction nucleotides: 6. The CDR3 DNA sequence: TGCGCCAGCAGCTTGGGATTCGGGGGGGGAACAGATACGCAGTATTTT. The encoded protein is CASSLGFGGGTDTQYF.

The gene calls are TRBV11-1 and TRBJ2-7, with 10 bases identical to TRBD2. This CDR3 has 16 residues. The V gene end was trimmed by 2 bases and the J gene end by 0 bases; junction bases not matched to a gene: 4. Germline CDR1 and CDR2: SGHAT and FQDESV (reference sequence). CDR3 amino acids: CASSLYSGRNSYEQYF. The DNA for the CDR3 is TGTGCCAGCAGCTTATATAGCGGGAGGAACTCCTACGAGCAGTACTTC.

The CDR3 DNA reads as TGTGCCAGCAGTTCACGGCGGGAGGGCCGGGAGCAGTTCTTC. Residues: CASSSRREGREQFF. The chain recombines TRBV6-5 with TRBJ2-1; 9 positions agree with TRBD2. The CDR3 is made up of 14 amino acids. Germline V gene data show CDR1 as MNHEY and CDR2 as SVGAGI. V shed 4 bases, J shed 10 bases, and the junction held 8 bases outside the gene matches.

This clone is a singleton in its sample. The chain couples TRBV21-1 to TRBJ2-7; no DNA check was done on the table's D call, TRBD2. TRBV21-1 is a listed pseudogene. CDR3 length: 13 residues. CDR3 amino acids: CATWREFAYEQYF. CDR3 bases: TGTGCCACTTGGCGGGAGTTCGCCTACGAGCAGTACTTC.

The chain uses TRBV28 and TRBJ1-2; 11 bases align to TRBD1. Germline V gene sequence: CDR1 MDHEN, CDR2 SYDVKM. After removal of 4 bases from V and 1 base from J, the junction contained 5 bases not matched to a gene. There are 16 residues in the CDR3. The CDR3 nucleotides are TGTGCCAGCAGTTCCTGGGGACAGGGGGTTAACTATGGCTACACCTTC. Protein: CASSSWGQGVNYGYTF.

The chain links TRBV28 to TRBJ1-2; D gene unclear. This CDR3 has 12 amino acids. Trimming shortened V by 4 bases and J by 8 bases, and 11 bases separated the two germline ends. Germline V gene lookup returns CDR1 MDHEN and CDR2 SYDVKM. As DNA, the CDR3 is TGTGCCAGCAGTTCAACCGCGTTGGGCTACACCTTC. This encodes CASSSTALGYTF.

This clone was detected once. The chain is built from TRBV30 and TRBJ1-4; D not certain. CDR3 length: 12 amino acids. Germline V gene data show CDR1 as GTSNPN and CDR2 as SVGIG (reference sequence). Trimming stripped 2 bases from V and 5 bases from J, with 6 bases between. As DNA, the CDR3 is TGTGCCTGGAGTCGGAGGAATGAAAAACTGTTTTTT. Amino acid sequence: CAWSRRNEKLFF.

V and J are TRBV7-8 and TRBJ2-5; 7 nucleotides align to TRBD1. CDR3 length: 18 amino acids. V lost 5 bases and J lost 2; bases outside the gene matches: 17. Germline-derived CDR1 and CDR2 are SGHVS and FQNEAQ. The CDR3 here is CASSPPRFRTGQQETQYF. CDR3 in DNA: TGTGCCAGCAGCCCGCCGAGGTTTCGGACAGGACAGCAAGAGACCCAGTACTTC.

This clone was observed a single time. The V call is TRBV5-1, the J call TRBJ2-5, with a weak D call TRBD2 (6 bases). The V end was cut by 0 bases, the J end by 5 bases, with 14 bases between. The CDR3 extends over 15 amino acids. The germline V gene has CDR1 SGHRS and CDR2 YFSETQ. CDR3 coding DNA: TGCGCCAGCAGCTTGGCCGGGGGAGAGGGCGAGACCCAGTACTTC. Protein product: CASSLAGGEGETQYF.

The J gene is TRBJ2-7, the V gene TRBV14, with 9 bases matching TRBD1. J lost 4 bases, V lost 4 bases, and 8 bases had no gene match. CDR3 length: 15 amino acids. Germline CDR1 SGHDN, CDR2 FVKESK. The DNA for the CDR3 is TGTGCCAGCAGCCTACAGGGGGCCGGTATGTACGAGCAGTACTTC. Its translation: CASSLQGAGMYEQYF.

This clone was seen only once. V usage is TRBV5-1 and J usage is TRBJ2-7; a possible D gene is TRBD1 (8 bases). The CDR3 loop spans 15 amino acids. Germline CDR1 and CDR2: SGHRS and YFSETQ. V lost 0 bases, J lost 3 bases, and 13 bases lay in between. In DNA, the CDR3 is TGCGCCAGCAGCTTGGCAGGGGGCGGGGGCTACGAGCAGTACTTC. Residues: CASSLAGGGGYEQYF.

J is TRBJ2-1 and V is TRBV30; 7 nucleotides agree with TRBD2. Trimming took 3 bases from V and 7 from J; bases not matched to a gene: 15. Germline CDR1 is GTSNPN and CDR2 is SVGIG (reference sequence). The CDR3 extends over 16 amino acids. The CDR3 here is CAWSGTRQGGWNEQFF. The CDR3, as DNA: TGTGCCTGGAGCGGAACGAGGCAGGGAGGGTGGAATGAGCAGTTCTTC. Full variable domain (missing parts from reference TRBV30 and TRBJ2-1): SQTIHQWPATLVQPVGSPLSLECTVEGTSNPNLYWYRQAAGRGLQLLFYSVGIGQISSEVPQNLSASRPQDRQFILSSKKLLLSDSGFYLCAWSGTRQGGWNEQFFGPGTRLTVL.

The chain is built from TRBV28 and TRBJ2-3; 10 bases agree with TRBD1. This CDR3 spans 15 amino acids. Unmatched junction bases numbered 5, after V lost 4 bases and J lost 4 bases. Per the germline V gene, CDR1 is MDHEN and CDR2 is SYDVKM. The DNA for the CDR3 is TGTGCCAGCAGTTACGCGACAGGGGGCGCAGATACGCAGTATTTT. It is translated as CASSYATGGADTQYF.

The chain couples TRBV6-4 to TRBJ2-6; D might be TRBD1 (5 bases). The CDR3 consists of 16 residues. Deletions cut 6 bases from V and 0 bases from J, with 12 bases between. CDR1 is MRHNA, CDR2 SNTAGT, per germline. CDR3 nucleotides: TGTGCCAGCAGCCCCGACAGTTCCTCTGGGGCCAACGTCCTGACTTTC. Protein sequence: CASSPDSSSGANVLTF.

The genes are TRBV13 and TRBJ2-1; the D gene is possibly TRBD1 (5 bases). This CDR3 contains 12 residues. The V and J ends lost 6 bases and 4 bases respectively, with 7 bases between them. Looked up from germline, CDR1 is PRHDT and CDR2 is FYEKMQ (reference sequence). The CDR3 loop reads CASRSGYNEQFF. DNA for the CDR3: TGTGCCAGCAGGTCAGGGTACAATGAGCAGTTCTTC.

The rearrangement joins TRBV7-7 to TRBJ2-1, with D uncertain. Germline loops: CDR1 SSHAT, CDR2 FNYEAQ (reference sequence). The CDR3 length is 15 residues. Trimming stripped 2 bases from V and 4 bases from J, with 12 bases between. The CDR3 DNA reads TGTGCCAGCAGCTTAAGTGATCTAGTTTACAATGAGCAGTTCTTC. This sequence encodes CASSLSDLVYNEQFF.

The V gene is TRBV7-8, the J gene TRBJ1-5; TRBD1 matches 8 bases. The germline CDR1 and CDR2 sequences are SGHVS and FQNEAQ. Trimming removed 3 bases from V and 5 bases from J; junction bases left unmatched: 3. The CDR3 sequence is 14 residues long. CDR3 nucleotides: TGTGCCAGCAGCTTGACAGGGGTAGATCAGCCCCAGCATTTT. As protein: CASSLTGVDQPQHF.

J is TRBJ1-5 and V is TRBV30; no firm D call. The CDR3 consists of 13 residues. Looked up from germline, CDR1 is GTSNPN and CDR2 is SVGIG (reference sequence). Trimming pared 2 bases from V and 1 base from J, leaving 6 bases between. This CDR3 is CAWSLLSNQPQHF. The CDR3 DNA is TGTGCCTGGAGTTTATTGAGCAATCAGCCCCAGCATTTT.